The T cell receptor beta chain described here comes from a study of T-cell reconstitution after alpha-beta-depleted transplantation in children. Findings of the study overall: Where some patients showed high TCRbeta diversity at day 60, it came from recipient T cells and thymic progenitors that had survived.

As to this clonotype: The antigen is undetermined.

Germline CDR1 SGHRS, CDR2 YFSETQ. The CDR3 runs 18 residues. V was clipped by 4 bases and J by 6 bases; unmatched bases: 15. Preparation of the TCRbeta library was carried out with unique molecular identifiers. One entry per CDR3 protein results from TCRdb running MiXCR on the PCR reads. The table shows a few hundred thousand distinct CDR3 sequences, with over 20% occurring only once. The sample in question was PBMCs, obtained before TCRalphabeta/CD19-depleted stem cell transplant. The chain has TRBV5-1 and TRBJ2-1; 11 bases line up with TRBD1. This clonotype was obtained from a boy in the first two years of life with Wiskott-Aldrich syndrome, due to receive a stem cell transplant. CDR3 nucleotides: TGCGCCAGCAGCCCAAGAAATCCCCGGGACAGGGGGGTCAATGAGCAGTTCTTC. Translation gives CASSPRNPRDRGVNEQFF.